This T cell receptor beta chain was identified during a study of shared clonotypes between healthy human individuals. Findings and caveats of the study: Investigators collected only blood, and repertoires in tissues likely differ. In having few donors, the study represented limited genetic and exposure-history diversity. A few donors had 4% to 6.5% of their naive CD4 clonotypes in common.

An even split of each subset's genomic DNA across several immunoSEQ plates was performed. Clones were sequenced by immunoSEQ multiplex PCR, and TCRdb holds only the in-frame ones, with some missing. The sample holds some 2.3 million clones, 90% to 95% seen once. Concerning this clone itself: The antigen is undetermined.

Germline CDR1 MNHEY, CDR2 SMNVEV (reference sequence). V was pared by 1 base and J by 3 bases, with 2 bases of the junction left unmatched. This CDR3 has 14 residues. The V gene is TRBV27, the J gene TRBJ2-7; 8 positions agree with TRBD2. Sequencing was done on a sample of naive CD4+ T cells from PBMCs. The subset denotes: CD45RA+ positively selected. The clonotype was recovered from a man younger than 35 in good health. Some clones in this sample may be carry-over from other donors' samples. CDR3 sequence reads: CASSLFRGGYEQYF. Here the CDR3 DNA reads TGTGCCAGCAGTTTATTTCGGGGGGGCTACGAGCAGTACTTC.